This T cell receptor (beta chain) was captured in a study of blood T cell repertoires in COVID-19. Overall study context: The samples span acute and convalescent COVID-19 from the United States, Italy and Spain. Nucleic acid was either cDNA or gDNA, and it came from T cells, B-cell-depleted T cells, or PBMCs.

The length of the CDR3 is 12 residues. Deletions cut 2 bases from V and 8 bases from J, with 9 bases between. Germline-derived CDR1 and CDR2 are SGHTA and FQGNSA. As processed by the authors: Amplifying reference gene primers gave estimates of nucleated cell counts. Clones were sequenced by immunoSEQ multiplex PCR, and TCRdb holds only the in-frame ones, with some missing. That table supplies the V and J calls and clone size; D and trimming were determined from the DNA. Here the sample spans about 120,000 clones, about nine tenths being singletons. What was sequenced was peripheral blood. The chain recombines TRBV7-2 with TRBJ1-2; D uncertain. The TCR sequence derives from a woman in her fifties or sixties with acute or convalescent COVID-19. Here the CDR3 reads CASSLRAIGYTF. Here the CDR3 DNA reads TGTGCCAGCAGCTTACGAGCTATCGGCTACACCTTC. The complete variable domain, with remaining parts taken from reference TRBV7-2 and TRBJ1-2, reads GAGVSQSPSNKVTEKGKDVELRCDPISGHTALYWYRQSLGQGLEFLIYFQGNSAPDKSGLPSDRFSAERTGGSVSTLTIQRTQQEDSAVYLCASSLRAIGYTFGSGTRLTVV.